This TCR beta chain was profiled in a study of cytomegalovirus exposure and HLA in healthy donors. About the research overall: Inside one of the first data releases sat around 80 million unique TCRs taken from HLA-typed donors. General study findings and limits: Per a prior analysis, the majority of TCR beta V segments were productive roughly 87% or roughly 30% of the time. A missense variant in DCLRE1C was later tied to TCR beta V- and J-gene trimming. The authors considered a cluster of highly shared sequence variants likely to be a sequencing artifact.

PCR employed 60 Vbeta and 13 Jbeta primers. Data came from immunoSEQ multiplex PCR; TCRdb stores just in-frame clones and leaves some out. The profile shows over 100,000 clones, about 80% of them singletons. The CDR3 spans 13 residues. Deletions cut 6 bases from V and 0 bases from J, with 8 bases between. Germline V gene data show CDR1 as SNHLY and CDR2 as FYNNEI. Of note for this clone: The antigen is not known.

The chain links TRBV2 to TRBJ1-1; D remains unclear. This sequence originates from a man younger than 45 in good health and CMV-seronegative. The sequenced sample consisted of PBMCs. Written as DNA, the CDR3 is TGTGCCAGCAGCCGTAACTTGAACACTGAAGCTTTCTTT. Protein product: CASSRNLNTEAFF.